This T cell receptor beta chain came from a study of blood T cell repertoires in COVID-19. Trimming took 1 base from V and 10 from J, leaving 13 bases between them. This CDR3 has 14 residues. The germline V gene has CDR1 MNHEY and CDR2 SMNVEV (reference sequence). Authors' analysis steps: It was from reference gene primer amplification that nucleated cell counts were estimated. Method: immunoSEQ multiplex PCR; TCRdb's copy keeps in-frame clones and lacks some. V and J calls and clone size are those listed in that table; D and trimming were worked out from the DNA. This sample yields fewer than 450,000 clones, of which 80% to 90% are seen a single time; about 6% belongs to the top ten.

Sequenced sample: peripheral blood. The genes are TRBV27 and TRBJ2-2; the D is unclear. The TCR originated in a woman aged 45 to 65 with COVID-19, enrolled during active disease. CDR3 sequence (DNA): TGTGCCAGCAGTTTATGGGTTGACTGGCCGGAGCTGTTTTTT. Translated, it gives CASSLWVDWPELFF.